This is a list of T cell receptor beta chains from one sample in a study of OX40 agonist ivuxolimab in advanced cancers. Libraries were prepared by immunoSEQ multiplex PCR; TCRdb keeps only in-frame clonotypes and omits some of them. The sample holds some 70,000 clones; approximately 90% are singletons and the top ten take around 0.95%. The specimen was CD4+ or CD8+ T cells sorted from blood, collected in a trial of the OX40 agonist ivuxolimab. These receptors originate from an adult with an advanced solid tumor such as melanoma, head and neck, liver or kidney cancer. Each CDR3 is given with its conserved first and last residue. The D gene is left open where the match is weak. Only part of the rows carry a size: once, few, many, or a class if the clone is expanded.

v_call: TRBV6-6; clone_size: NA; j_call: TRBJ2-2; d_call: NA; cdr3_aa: CASRLDKTGNTGELFF; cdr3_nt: TGTGCCAGCAGACTAGACAAGACAGGGAACACCGGGGAGCTGTTTTTT
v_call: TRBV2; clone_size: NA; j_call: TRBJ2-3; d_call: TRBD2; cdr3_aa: CASSRREGSTDTQYF; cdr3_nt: TGTGCCAGCAGTAGGCGGGAGGGAAGCACAGATACGCAGTATTTT
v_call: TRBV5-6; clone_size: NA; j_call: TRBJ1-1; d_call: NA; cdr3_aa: CASSPEAAGRTAFF; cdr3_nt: TGTGCCAGCAGCCCCGAAGCAGCGGGGCGTACAGCTTTCTTT
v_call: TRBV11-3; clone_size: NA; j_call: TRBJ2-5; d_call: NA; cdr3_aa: CASSETGLSETQYF; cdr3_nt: TGTGCCAGCAGCGAGACGGGACTCTCAGAGACCCAGTACTTC
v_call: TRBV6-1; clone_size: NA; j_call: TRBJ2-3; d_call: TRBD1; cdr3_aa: CASRAGTGATDTQYF; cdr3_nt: TGTGCCAGCAGAGCCGGGACAGGGGCCACAGATACGCAGTATTTT
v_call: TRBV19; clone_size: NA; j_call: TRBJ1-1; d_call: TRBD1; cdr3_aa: CASSKQGARTEAFF; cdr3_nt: TGTGCCAGTAGTAAACAGGGGGCTAGAACTGAAGCTTTCTTT
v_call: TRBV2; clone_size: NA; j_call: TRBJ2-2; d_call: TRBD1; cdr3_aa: CASILNPGQGGTGELFF; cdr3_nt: TGTGCCAGCATTCTTAACCCCGGACAGGGGGGCACCGGGGAGCTGTTTTTT
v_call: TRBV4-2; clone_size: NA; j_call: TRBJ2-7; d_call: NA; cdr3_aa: CASSQDLGERSEQYF; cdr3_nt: TGTGCCAGCAGCCAAGATTTGGGGGAACGAAGCGAGCAGTACTTC
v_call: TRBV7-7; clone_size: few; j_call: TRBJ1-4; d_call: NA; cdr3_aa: CASSLARARGPSCNEKLFF; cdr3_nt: TGTGCTAGCAGCTTAGCGAGGGCCAGGGGCCCTTCTTGTAATGAAAAACTGTTTTTT
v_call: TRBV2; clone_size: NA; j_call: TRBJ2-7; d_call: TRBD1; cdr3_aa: CASRETGRGYEQYF; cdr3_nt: TGTGCCAGCAGGGAGACAGGGCGAGGCTACGAGCAGTACTTC